The 20 T cell receptor beta chains in this list originate from one sample, sequenced in a study of post-analysis software for immune sequencing data. Prepared TCR beta cDNA libraries contained unique molecular identifiers. TCRdb fed the PCR reads into MiXCR, producing one record per CDR3 protein. The table has 550,000 to 700,000 distinct CDR3 sequences, around 44% seen once. Study-wide results and limits: There were five or six TRBV segments more frequent in patients than controls, and TRBV5-6, TRBV5-1 and TRBV20-1 were among them.

Their antigens are not known. The source material was blood. These receptors originate from a girl aged 10 to 17 with multiple sclerosis.

The chain combines TRBV5-5 with TRBJ2-7; D is unclear. From germline, CDR1 is SGHKS and CDR2 YYEKEE (reference sequence). The germline V and J ends were trimmed by 1 base and 7 bases, with 18 bases remaining between them. The CDR3 covers 15 residues. CDR3 DNA: TGTGCCAGCAGCTTGAGTCGACCAGAAGGGCGGGAGCAGTACTTC. This gives the protein CASSLSRPEGREQYF.

The chain is built from TRBV3-1 and TRBJ2-1; maybe TRBD2 (5 bases). V dropped 3 bases and J dropped 0 bases, with 15 bases sitting between them. The germline CDR1 and CDR2 sequences are LGHDT and YNNKEL (reference sequence). The CDR3 extends over 17 amino acids. The CDR3 nucleotides read TGTGCCAGCAGCCAGCGAAGACTAACCAGCTCCTACAATGAGCAGTTCTTC. It yields the protein CASSQRRLTSSYNEQFF.

The CDR3: CSAGPGQGEVEQFF. The CDR3 DNA follows: TGCAGTGCTGGACCGGGACAGGGGGAAGTTGAGCAGTTCTTC. The chain employs TRBV20-1 and TRBJ2-1; 11 bases map to TRBD1. J gave up 9 bases and V 5 bases, and 9 bases lay outside the gene matches. Germline V lookup: CDR1 DFQATT, CDR2 SNEGSKA (reference sequence). The CDR3 totals 14 residues.

This clonotype was seen only a few times. The J gene is TRBJ1-2, the V gene TRBV10-3; 7 bases map to TRBD1. The junction had 6 bases not matched to a gene; V was cut back by 4 bases and J by 4 bases. The CDR3 sequence is 14 residues long. Germline V gene lookup returns CDR1 ENHRY and CDR2 SYGVKD. CDR3 region: CAISGDREGYGYTF. The CDR3 nucleotides are TGTGCCATCAGTGGTGACAGGGAGGGCTATGGCTACACCTTC.

This chain connects TRBV4-1 to TRBJ2-7; TRBD2 matches at 8 bases. J lost 7 bases, V lost 1 base, and 12 bases had no gene match. Germline V gives CDR1 MGHRA, CDR2 YSYEKL. The CDR3 is 16 residues long. As DNA, the CDR3 is TGCGCCAGCAGCCAAGCGGGAGGGTTTGGGTCTCGGGAGCAGTACTTC. Translation: CASSQAGGFGSREQYF.

V and J are TRBV4-2 and TRBJ1-1; possible D gene TRBD1, 5 bases. Trimming shortened V by 8 bases and J by 7 bases, and 8 bases separated the two germline ends. Germline V gene data show CDR1 as LGHNA and CDR2 as YNFKEQ. This CDR3 spans 10 amino acids. CDR3: CASGGIEAFF. Written as DNA, the CDR3 is TGTGCCAGCGGGGGGATTGAAGCTTTCTTT.

This clonotype was seen a few times. The chain carries TRBV20-1 and TRBJ2-1, with 13 bases that match TRBD2. Germline CDR1 reads DFQATT; CDR2 reads SNEGSKA (reference sequence). With V trimmed by 6 bases and J by 3 bases, 2 bases remained unmatched. CDR3 length: 14 amino acids. As DNA, the CDR3 is TGCAGTGCCAGGACTAGCGGGGGCTACAATGAGCAGTTCTTC. It is translated as CSARTSGGYNEQFF.

The chain employs TRBV5-1 and TRBJ2-1; 10 bases line up with TRBD2. V trimming: 3 bases; J trimming: 6 bases; junction bases outside the gene matches: 9. The germline CDR1 and CDR2 sequences are SGHRS and YFSETQ. This CDR3 comprises 16 residues. The CDR3 DNA follows: TGCGCCAGCAGCTCCTCTAGCGGGGGACCTTGCAATGAGCAGTTCTTC. Translation gives CASSSSSGGPCNEQFF.

The chain uses TRBV20-1 and TRBJ2-5; D might be TRBD1 (5 bases). In germline, CDR1 is DFQATT, CDR2 SNEGSKA (reference sequence). Trimming removed 5 bases at V and 4 bases at J, with 11 bases between. This CDR3 has 12 amino acids. CDR3 in amino acids: CSAGHQGETQYF. CDR3 in DNA: TGCAGTGCTGGTCATCAGGGAGAGACCCAGTACTTC.

This clonotype turned up a few times. The chain joins TRBV12-3 or TRBV12-4 to TRBJ2-7; D call uncertain. The ends were cut back, 6 bases at V and 0 bases at J, with 9 bases in the middle. This CDR3 spans 13 amino acids. The CDR3, as DNA: TGTGCCAGCAGCGTAATCAGCTCCTACGAGCAGTACTTC. Its protein product is CASSVISSYEQYF.

The chain employs TRBV5-1 and TRBJ2-5; 7 bases fit TRBD1. The CDR3 sequence is 14 residues long. Losses at the gene ends were 3 bases for V and 2 bases for J; bases not matched to a gene: 4. Germline CDR1 and CDR2: SGHRS and YFSETQ. The CDR3 sequence is CASSSGGPQETQYF. DNA of the CDR3: TGCGCCAGCAGCTCAGGGGGACCGCAAGAGACCCAGTACTTC.

This clonotype was found a few times. The chain recombines TRBV4-1 with TRBJ2-5; 11 bases align to TRBD1. The J call is in doubt because the DNA end fits TRBJ2-7 better. The germline V gene encodes CDR1 MGHRA and CDR2 YSYEKL. The CDR3 loop spans 14 amino acids. CDR3 DNA sequence: TGCGCCAGCAGAGCAATTGGGACAGGGGGCGAGCAGTACTTC. Translating gives CASRAIGTGGEQYF.

The chain employs TRBV5-1 and TRBJ1-4; no firm D call. V was cut by 2 bases and J by 3 bases, with 17 bases left in between. Germline values: CDR1 SGHRS, CDR2 YFSETQ. The CDR3 loop spans 17 amino acids. The CDR3: CASSLETLAVANEKLFF. The DNA of the CDR3 is TGCGCCAGCAGCTTAGAGACCCTTGCCGTGGCTAATGAAAAACTGTTTTTT.

There are a few counts of this clonotype. The gene calls are TRBV10-3 and TRBJ1-1, with 7 bases fitting TRBD1. Germline V lookup: CDR1 ENHRY, CDR2 SYGVKD. This CDR3 has 15 residues. V dropped 4 bases and J dropped 1; count of bases not matched to a gene: 6. In DNA form, the CDR3 reads TGTGCCATCAGTGTCGGGACAGCCACGAACACTGAAGCTTTCTTT. The encoded protein is CAISVGTATNTEAFF.

V is TRBV20-1 and J is TRBJ2-5; D gene ambiguous. The germline CDR1 and CDR2 sequences are DFQATT and SNEGSKA (reference sequence). The CDR3 length is 11 residues. V gave up 1 base and J gave up 3 bases, with 3 bases separating them. As DNA, the CDR3 is TGCAGTGCTAGAGTTAAAGAGACCCAGTACTTC. Translation: CSARVKETQYF.

Remarks on this clonotype: Compared with germline, one end of the junction differs, possibly owing to a read error. The chain combines TRBV7-7 with TRBJ2-1; the match to TRBD2 covers 9 bases. This CDR3 has 15 residues. Germline-derived CDR1 and CDR2 are SSHAT and FNYEAQ (reference sequence). The CDR3 DNA sequence: TGTGCTAGCAGCCCCGGGACTAGCCTTTTCTCTGAGCAGTTCTTC. Its protein product is CASSPGTSLFSEQFF.

The J gene is TRBJ1-2, the V gene TRBV7-6, with D perhaps TRBD1 (6 bases). This CDR3 contains 14 residues. Germline-derived CDR1 and CDR2 are SGHVS and FNYEAQ. V lost 5 bases, J lost 6 bases, and 16 bases lay in between. The CDR3 DNA reads TGTGCCAGCAGCCCTCAAGTGGGACATAATGGCTACACCTTC. It yields the protein CASSPQVGHNGYTF.

The table lists this clonotype with a few counts. J is TRBJ1-1 and V is TRBV20-1; D gene unclear. The CDR3 has 15 residues. V was cut by 0 bases and J by 5 bases, with 16 bases left in between. Per germline, CDR1 DFQATT and CDR2 SNEGSKA (reference sequence). CDR3 in DNA: TGCAGTGCTAGAGATTCTACATCTGGGGTGACTGAAGCTTTCTTT. It is translated as CSARDSTSGVTEAFF.

This clonotype was recorded only once. The rearrangement joins TRBV6-5 to TRBJ2-2, with D unresolved. The CDR3 extends over 14 amino acids. Germline V gene data show CDR1 as MNHEY and CDR2 as SVGAGI. V shed 3 bases and J shed 4 bases, with 9 bases lying between them. The CDR3 here is CASSYLGITGELFF. In DNA, the CDR3 is TGTGCCAGCAGTTATCTTGGGATCACCGGGGAGCTGTTTTTT.

This clonotype was seen more than once but under ten times. This CDR3 is CASSLGQGLMWNSPLHF. The CDR3 DNA is TGTGCCAGCAGCCTCGGACAGGGACTTATGTGGAATTCACCCCTCCACTTT. The rearrangement links TRBV5-8 to TRBJ1-6; TRBD1 aligns across 8 bases. The V gene's germline CDR1 is SGHTS and CDR2 YDEGEE. The CDR3 consists of 17 residues. Trimming took 4 bases from V and 7 from J; bases not matched to a gene: 13.